This TCR beta chain is drawn from a study of identical twins. Whole-study findings and limits: Weaker excess twin sharing was seen among beta out-of-frame sequences. Memory repertoires lacked the insertion deficit that abundant cord blood beta clonotypes showed. Models, which agreed with sharing between unrelated individuals, nonetheless underestimated the out-of-frame TCR alpha sharing seen in monozygotic twins.

The donor group consisted entirely of healthy Caucasians. Germline V gene sequence: CDR1 WNHNN, CDR2 SYGVQD (reference sequence). The CDR3 runs 13 residues. With V trimmed by 8 bases and J by 4 bases, 6 bases remained unmatched. Only a few counts were recorded for this clonotype. Its antigen is undetermined. TCRdb reprocessed the 5' RACE reads with MiXCR, giving one entry per CDR3 protein. The sample has about 390,000 distinct CDR3 sequences, approximately 10% seen once. This receptor was taken from a woman aged 45-59 years in good health. The chain has TRBV10-1 and TRBJ1-2; 8 positions match TRBD1. The sample consisted of naive T cells sorted from blood. This CDR3 is CASGDDRGYGYTF. CDR3 DNA sequence: TGCGCCAGCGGAGATGACAGGGGCTATGGCTACACCTTC.